These T cell receptor beta chains were read from a single sample in a study of OX40 agonist ivuxolimab in advanced cancers. Libraries were prepared by immunoSEQ multiplex PCR; TCRdb keeps only in-frame clonotypes and omits some of them. The sample yields about 67,000 clones, 70% to 90% seen once. The source was CD4+ or CD8+ T cells sorted from blood, collected in a trial of the OX40 agonist ivuxolimab. These receptors originate from an adult with an advanced solid tumor such as melanoma, head and neck, liver or kidney cancer. Each CDR3 is given with its conserved first and last residue. Fields, in order: D gene, clone size, J gene, V gene, CDR3 DNA, CDR3 protein. D genes are given only for firm matches. Clone sizes are given selectively: once, few, many, or a class where the clone is expanded.

d_gene: .; abundance: .; j_gene: TRBJ2-7; v_gene: TRBV4-3; CDR3nt: TGCGCCAGCAGCCAAGAGGTATCAGGGATAGTCGAGCAGTACTTC; CDR3aa: CASSQEVSGIVEQYF
d_gene: .; abundance: .; j_gene: TRBJ2-5; v_gene: TRBV11-2; CDR3nt: TGTGCCAGCAGCTTAGGGAACCAGGGGCGAGAGACCCAGTACTTC; CDR3aa: CASSLGNQGRETQYF
d_gene: .; abundance: .; j_gene: TRBJ1-1; v_gene: TRBV10-3; CDR3nt: TGTGCCACGAACAACCCCAGGGAGGGTATCTTGAACACTGAAGCTTTCTTT; CDR3aa: CATNNPREGILNTEAFF
d_gene: .; abundance: .; j_gene: TRBJ2-2; v_gene: TRBV7-3; CDR3nt: TGTGCCAGCAGCCCTAGATTCACCGGGGAGCTGTTTTTT; CDR3aa: CASSPRFTGELFF
d_gene: TRBD1; abundance: .; j_gene: TRBJ2-5; v_gene: TRBV7-9; CDR3nt: TGTGCCAGCACCCCCGGGACAGGGGTAGAGACCCAGTACTTC; CDR3aa: CASTPGTGVETQYF
d_gene: .; abundance: .; j_gene: TRBJ2-7; v_gene: TRBV27; CDR3nt: TGTGCCAGCAGCGAGAGGGTGCAGTACGAGCAGTACTTC; CDR3aa: CASSERVQYEQYF
d_gene: .; abundance: few; j_gene: TRBJ1-2; v_gene: TRBV18; CDR3nt: TGTGCCAGCTCACCATGGGAGCCCTATGGCTACACCTTC; CDR3aa: CASSPWEPYGYTF
d_gene: .; abundance: .; j_gene: TRBJ1-3; v_gene: TRBV4-1; CDR3nt: TGCGCCAGCAGCACCGGGACGAACTCTGGAAACACCATATATTTT; CDR3aa: CASSTGTNSGNTIYF
d_gene: .; abundance: .; j_gene: TRBJ2-1; v_gene: TRBV27; CDR3nt: TGTGCCAGCAGTTTATCTGTGGCCGGCTACAATGAGCAGTTCTTC; CDR3aa: CASSLSVAGYNEQFF
d_gene: .; abundance: .; j_gene: TRBJ2-7; v_gene: TRBV4-3; CDR3nt: TGCGCCAGCAGCCACGACAGAGTATCCTACGAGCAGTACTTC; CDR3aa: CASSHDRVSYEQYF
d_gene: .; abundance: few; j_gene: TRBJ1-1; v_gene: TRBV19; CDR3nt: TGTGCCAGTAGTATTGGGATAGCGAACACTGAAGCTTTCTTT; CDR3aa: CASSIGIANTEAFF
d_gene: .; abundance: .; j_gene: TRBJ1-1; v_gene: TRBV7-9; CDR3nt: TGTGCCAGCAGCTTATCCAATCAGGGGACTGAAGCTTTCTTT; CDR3aa: CASSLSNQGTEAFF
d_gene: .; abundance: once; j_gene: TRBJ1-6; v_gene: TRBV7-9; CDR3nt: TGTGCCAGCAGCTTCCCCAGGGTAGGGAACGGTTCACCCCTCCACTTT; CDR3aa: CASSFPRVGNGSPLHF
d_gene: .; abundance: few; j_gene: TRBJ1-2; v_gene: TRBV6-1; CDR3nt: TGTGCCCTGGGCAGGGGCGGCCCGTTCTATGGCTACACCTTC; CDR3aa: CALGRGGPFYGYTF
d_gene: .; abundance: .; j_gene: TRBJ2-3; v_gene: TRBV9; CDR3nt: TGTGCCAGCAGCGTAGCAAGTGGGTTGGATACGCAGTATTTT; CDR3aa: CASSVASGLDTQYF
d_gene: TRBD1; abundance: .; j_gene: TRBJ2-7; v_gene: TRBV7-9; CDR3nt: TGTGCCAGCAGCCGCGGACAGGGGCCAACCTACGAGCAGTACTTC; CDR3aa: CASSRGQGPTYEQYF
d_gene: .; abundance: .; j_gene: TRBJ1-1; v_gene: TRBV29-1; CDR3nt: TGCAGCGTTGTGGTCCGGCCGTCCACTGAAGCTTTCTTT; CDR3aa: CSVVVRPSTEAFF
d_gene: .; abundance: .; j_gene: TRBJ1-3; v_gene: TRBV19; CDR3nt: TGTGCCAGTAGTATCGTCGAACCCTCTGGAAACACCATATATTTT; CDR3aa: CASSIVEPSGNTIYF
d_gene: .; abundance: few; j_gene: TRBJ1-4; v_gene: TRBV19; CDR3nt: TGTGCCAGTAGTTCCTCAAGCACAACTAATGAAAAACTGTTTTTT; CDR3aa: CASSSSSTTNEKLFF
d_gene: TRBD1; abundance: .; j_gene: TRBJ2-2; v_gene: TRBV5-1; CDR3nt: TGCGCCAGCAGCTTGGTGTCAGGGGGCAACACCGGGGAGCTGTTTTTT; CDR3aa: CASSLVSGGNTGELFF
d_gene: TRBD1; abundance: .; j_gene: TRBJ2-1; v_gene: TRBV7-9; CDR3nt: TGTGCCAGCAGCTTAGGCCGGGACAGGAAATACAATGAGCAGTTCTTC; CDR3aa: CASSLGRDRKYNEQFF
d_gene: .; abundance: .; j_gene: TRBJ2-7; v_gene: TRBV18; CDR3nt: TGTGCCAGCTCAGCCCGGGGCACATTATACTACGAGCAGTACTTC; CDR3aa: CASSARGTLYYEQYF
d_gene: .; abundance: .; j_gene: TRBJ2-6; v_gene: TRBV29-1; CDR3nt: TGCAGCGTCGTTACTGGGGCCAACGTCCTGACTTTC; CDR3aa: CSVVTGANVLTF
d_gene: .; abundance: .; j_gene: TRBJ2-5; v_gene: TRBV5-6; CDR3nt: TGTGCCAGCAGCTGGGGAGGAGAGACCCAGTACTTC; CDR3aa: CASSWGGETQYF
d_gene: .; abundance: .; j_gene: TRBJ2-2; v_gene: TRBV19; CDR3nt: TGTGCCAGTAATCAGGGGAGATACACCGGGGAGCTGTTTTTT; CDR3aa: CASNQGRYTGELFF
d_gene: TRBD1; abundance: .; j_gene: TRBJ2-7; v_gene: TRBV19; CDR3nt: TGTGCCAGTACAAATGGACAGGGGTTCGACGAGCAGTACTTC; CDR3aa: CASTNGQGFDEQYF
d_gene: .; abundance: once; j_gene: TRBJ1-2; v_gene: TRBV2; CDR3nt: TGTGCCAGCAGTGAGGGGGGGAACTATGGCTACACCTTC; CDR3aa: CASSEGGNYGYTF
d_gene: .; abundance: .; j_gene: TRBJ2-6; v_gene: TRBV5-1; CDR3nt: TGCGCCAGCACCAGATCATTGCTAGGGGCCAACGTCCTGACTTTC; CDR3aa: CASTRSLLGANVLTF
d_gene: .; abundance: .; j_gene: TRBJ1-2; v_gene: TRBV5-6; CDR3nt: TGTGCCAGCAGCTTATTCACGCCGGCGCTGGTTGGCTACACCTTC; CDR3aa: CASSLFTPALVGYTF
d_gene: TRBD1; abundance: .; j_gene: TRBJ1-2; v_gene: TRBV7-2; CDR3nt: TGTGCCAGCAGCCCTGGACAGGGGCGGTATGGCTACACCTTC; CDR3aa: CASSPGQGRYGYTF
d_gene: .; abundance: few; j_gene: TRBJ2-5; v_gene: TRBV10-3; CDR3nt: TGTGCCAACGCGGACCCTACGGTGGGGGAGACCCAGTACTTC; CDR3aa: CANADPTVGETQYF
d_gene: TRBD1; abundance: .; j_gene: TRBJ2-7; v_gene: TRBV13; CDR3nt: TGTGCCAGCAGCGTTACAGGGGGAGCCCTACCGGTCGAGCAGTACTTC; CDR3aa: CASSVTGGALPVEQYF
d_gene: .; abundance: .; j_gene: TRBJ1-1; v_gene: TRBV5-1; CDR3nt: TGCGCCAGCAGCTTGAGGCAGATGAACACTGAAGCTTTCTTT; CDR3aa: CASSLRQMNTEAFF
d_gene: .; abundance: .; j_gene: TRBJ1-5; v_gene: TRBV10-3; CDR3nt: TGTGCCATCAGTGAGACAGGGTCTAATCAGCCCCAGCATTTT; CDR3aa: CAISETGSNQPQHF
d_gene: .; abundance: .; j_gene: TRBJ1-6; v_gene: TRBV7-6; CDR3nt: TGTGCCAGCAGCTCACAACCGGGACGAGGTAATTCACCCCTCCACTTT; CDR3aa: CASSSQPGRGNSPLHF
d_gene: .; abundance: .; j_gene: TRBJ1-2; v_gene: TRBV7-9; CDR3nt: TGTGCCAGCCCCTCTCGGGGGCGCGAATTTGGCTACACCTTC; CDR3aa: CASPSRGREFGYTF
d_gene: TRBD1; abundance: .; j_gene: TRBJ1-2; v_gene: TRBV19; CDR3nt: TGTGCCAGTAGTATGAGGGGGCGCGAAAATGGCTACACCTTC; CDR3aa: CASSMRGRENGYTF
d_gene: TRBD1; abundance: .; j_gene: TRBJ1-1; v_gene: TRBV18; CDR3nt: TGTGCCAGCTCACCGTCAGGGGGAGGGTCTGAAGCTTTCTTT; CDR3aa: CASSPSGGGSEAFF
d_gene: .; abundance: few; j_gene: TRBJ1-2; v_gene: TRBV6-1; CDR3nt: TGTGCCAGCAGTGTACAGGGAGCCTATGGCTACACCTTC; CDR3aa: CASSVQGAYGYTF
d_gene: .; abundance: .; j_gene: TRBJ2-5; v_gene: TRBV7-2; CDR3nt: TGTGCCAGCAGCTTAGCCCTAGCCTGGGAGACCCAGTACTTC; CDR3aa: CASSLALAWETQYF
d_gene: .; abundance: .; j_gene: TRBJ1-5; v_gene: TRBV28; CDR3nt: TGTGCCAGCAGGGGGGCCCTTCGACAGCCCCAGCATTTT; CDR3aa: CASRGALRQPQHF
d_gene: .; abundance: .; j_gene: TRBJ1-1; v_gene: TRBV7-2; CDR3nt: TGTGCCAGCAGCTCCACAGAGGGGTCCCCAAAAGGAGCTTTCTTT; CDR3aa: CASSSTEGSPKGAFF
d_gene: TRBD1; abundance: .; j_gene: TRBJ1-2; v_gene: TRBV4-1; CDR3nt: TGCGCCAGCAGCCCGACGACCCGACAGGGAGGCTACACCTTC; CDR3aa: CASSPTTRQGGYTF
d_gene: .; abundance: .; j_gene: TRBJ1-2; v_gene: TRBV27; CDR3nt: TGTGCCAGCAAACTGGAAGGGTTCGGTCCCTATGGCTACACCTTC; CDR3aa: CASKLEGFGPYGYTF
d_gene: .; abundance: .; j_gene: TRBJ1-3; v_gene: TRBV6-5; CDR3nt: TGTGCCAGCAGTGCCATGGACTCTGGAAACACCATATATTTT; CDR3aa: CASSAMDSGNTIYF
d_gene: .; abundance: .; j_gene: TRBJ2-5; v_gene: TRBV27; CDR3nt: TGTGCCAGCAGACGGGCCTCGCAAAAAGAGACCCAGTACTTC; CDR3aa: CASRRASQKETQYF
d_gene: TRBD2; abundance: .; j_gene: TRBJ2-5; v_gene: TRBV6-5; CDR3nt: TGTGCCAGCAGTCTAGCGGGGGGTGAGACCCAGTACTTC; CDR3aa: CASSLAGGETQYF
d_gene: TRBD1; abundance: .; j_gene: TRBJ1-4; v_gene: TRBV4-2; CDR3nt: TGTGCCAGCAGCCAAGAGTTAGTACAGGGGGGTGAAAAACTGTTTTTT; CDR3aa: CASSQELVQGGEKLFF
d_gene: .; abundance: .; j_gene: TRBJ2-7; v_gene: TRBV7-2; CDR3nt: TGTGCCAGCAGCTTCGGGGGGACACAGTACGAGCAGTACTTC; CDR3aa: CASSFGGTQYEQYF
d_gene: .; abundance: .; j_gene: TRBJ1-2; v_gene: TRBV29-1; CDR3nt: TGCAGCGTTGACGGCGGGGGGGATGGCTACACCTTC; CDR3aa: CSVDGGGDGYTF
d_gene: .; abundance: .; j_gene: TRBJ2-5; v_gene: TRBV9; CDR3nt: TGTGCCAGCAGCGTGGAGTCCTGGGGCGGTTGGAAGGACTTC; CDR3aa: CASSVESWGGWKDF
d_gene: TRBD1; abundance: few; j_gene: TRBJ2-7; v_gene: TRBV7-2; CDR3nt: TGTGCCAGCAGCTCGACAGGGGGTAGGTCCTACGAGCAGTACTTC; CDR3aa: CASSSTGGRSYEQYF
d_gene: .; abundance: .; j_gene: TRBJ1-2; v_gene: TRBV28; CDR3nt: TGTGCCAGCAGTTCCACAGGGTCTGGCTACACCTTC; CDR3aa: CASSSTGSGYTF